This paragraph covers one T cell receptor (beta chain) sequence. There is no known antigen for this receptor. No clone much larger than this one lies a single base away; base qualities are absent. All of the isolated RNA was reverse transcribed with the High Capacity cDNA Reverse Transcription Kit, so expressed TCRB transcripts were sequenced. For stem cell-like memory T cell samples, survey-depth immunoSEQ sequencing was used, averaging approximately 1 million total reads per sample. After sorted cells were lysed in RLT buffer, RNA was extracted with DNase-treated RNeasy Micro or Mini kits, with the choice depending on cell number. To prevent cross-contamination, each cell subset was processed individually, whereas patient and healthy donor samples were processed jointly. The immunoSEQ multiplex PCR was used to amplify TCRB sequences from cDNA, yielding 87-bp fragments that span the CDR3 region. Amplicons were sequenced on the Illumina HiSeq platform. Concerning the study's data processing: PCR bias was corrected computationally using synthetic template baselines, and reads within Hamming distance 2 were collapsed, with unmergeable singletons discarded. Reads were aligned against IMGT to assign V, D and J genes, CDR3 length and insertions or deletions at six rearrangement sites. Clonotype counts were normalized to sorted cell number within each subset before computing true diversity and Gini coefficients with the tcR R package. The overlap coefficient, calculated on TCRB nucleotide sequences, was used to measure repertoire sharing. As stored in TCRdb, this immuneACCESS dataset retains in-frame rearrangements with V and J assigned. A fraction of the clones does not appear; measured against another copy, unresolved V genes explain less than half of the discrepancy, and the remainder lacks a known reason. The V and J calls and clone size come from that table; D and trimming were worked out from the DNA. This sample holds 50,000 or so clones; around 45% were observed only once. Jointly, the top ten make up around 0.13% of the sample.

The cysteine opens and the phenylalanine closes a CDR3 of 13 amino acids. The entry retains the CDR3 DNA only, 39 bases that are in frame from base 1. The V and J ends are trimmed by 2 bases and 6 bases, leaving 8 bases between them. The germline V gene supplies CDR1 SGHDT and CDR2 YYEEEE. These data originate in a study of beta chain features in type 1 diabetes (dated by TCRdb to 2016 to 2019). Describing the broader study: Mean age, gender distribution, total cell number and subset yield did not differ between patients and healthy donors. Regulatory and stem cell-like memory subsets were obtained from only 8 patients and roughly 8 healthy donors, while naive and central memory subsets were obtained from all 30 or so donors. In the study, recently diagnosed type 1 diabetes patients and matched healthy donors were compared on the TCRB repertoires of their sorted circulating CD4+ T cell subsets. Across all samples, about 110 million sorted cells were examined, and cell number per subset correlated strongly with RNA yield.

On the study overall, not on this receptor specifically: Naive, central memory and regulatory TCRB repertoires appeared to be more similar among patients than among healthy donors. Because cDNA rather than genomic DNA was sequenced, highly expressing activated cells could have been over-represented, although no difference in activation and CD3 levels was found between groups. HLA sub-analyses involved small numbers of individuals, so any influence of HLA type on TCRB rearrangement remained unresolved. Shorter templates might be favored by PCR, yet because patient and control samples were amplified and corrected together, any such skew would affect both groups equally. Fewer insertions and more nucleotide deletions at VDJ recombination sites were observed in patients with type 1 diabetes, implying thymic rearrangement abnormalities. Type 1 diabetes patients showed a moderate but significant shortening of TCRB CDR3 length in all four CD4+ subsets.

Each donor gave one peripheral blood draw, averaging about 100 mL, which was collected into heparinised tubes. Naive, central memory, regulatory and stem cell-like memory CD4+ T cells were sorted on a BD FACSAria II using a panel including CD45RO, CCR7, CD25, CD127, CD95 and CD27. A purity above 95% was achieved for all sorted populations. PBMCs were separated immediately by Lymphoprep density gradient centrifugation and were stained directly, without being cultured. To minimize batch effects, samples were stained and sorted in pairs, one healthy donor with one patient per experiment. The rearranged chain carries TRBV5-6 and TRBJ2-2, with the D segment identity uncertain. Source material: stem cell memory CD4+ T cells from blood. In the paper's terms, the cell subset or site label means: stem cell-like memory CD4+ T cells. The TCR comes from a man aged 30 to 45 with type 1 diabetes. The DNA reads as follows: TGTGCCAGCAGCTTCCGGGTCCCCGGGGAGCTGTTTTTT. Translation gives CASSFRVPGELFF.